This T cell receptor beta chain was recorded in a study of T cells in localized non-small cell lung cancer. There are 15 residues in the CDR3. Germline-derived CDR1 and CDR2 are LNHNV and YYDKDF (reference sequence). With 4 bases removed from V and 7 bases from J, the gap between germline ends came to 14 bases. TCRdb's copy holds only in-frame clones and misses some; the assay was immunoSEQ multiplex PCR. The sample has around 33,000 clones, 92% seen once. This sample comprised peripheral blood, obtained before any cancer treatment. The sequence was collected from a female donor over 55 with stage I lung adenocarcinoma. The chain has TRBV15 and TRBJ1-6, with D possibly matching TRBD1 (5 bases). In DNA form, the CDR3 reads TGTGCCACCAGCAACTCGGGGGTTGGGAATTCACCCCTCCACTTT. Protein sequence: CATSNSGVGNSPLHF.